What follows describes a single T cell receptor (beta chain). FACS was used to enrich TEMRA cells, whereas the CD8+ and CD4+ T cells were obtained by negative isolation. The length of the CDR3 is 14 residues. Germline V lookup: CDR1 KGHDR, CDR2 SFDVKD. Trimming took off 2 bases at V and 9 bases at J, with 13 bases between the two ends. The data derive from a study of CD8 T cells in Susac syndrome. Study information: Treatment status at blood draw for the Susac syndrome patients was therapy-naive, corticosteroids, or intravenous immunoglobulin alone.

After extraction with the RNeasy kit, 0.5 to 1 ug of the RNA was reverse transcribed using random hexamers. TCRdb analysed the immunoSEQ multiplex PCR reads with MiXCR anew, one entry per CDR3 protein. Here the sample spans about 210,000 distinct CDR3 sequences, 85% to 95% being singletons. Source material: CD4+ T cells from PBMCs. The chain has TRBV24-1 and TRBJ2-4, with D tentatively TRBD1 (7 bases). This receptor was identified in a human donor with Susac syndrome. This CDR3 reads CATSDSGDRGIQYF. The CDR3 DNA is TGTGCCACCAGTGATTCGGGGGACAGAGGCATTCAGTACTTC.